This T cell receptor (beta chain) was documented in a study of OX40 agonist ivuxolimab in advanced cancers. Background on the study: The drug used for patients, ivuxolimab, was an agonistic anti-OX40 (CD134) antibody.

This clone is a singleton in its sample. Clones were sequenced by immunoSEQ multiplex PCR, and TCRdb holds only the in-frame ones, with some missing. The profile shows 55,000 to 65,000 clones, about 85% of them singletons. Material: CD4+ or CD8+ T cells sorted from blood, obtained in a trial of the OX40 agonist ivuxolimab. The receptor comes from an adult with an advanced solid tumor such as melanoma, head and neck, liver or kidney cancer.

The CDR3 DNA is TGTGCCAGCAGCTTGCAGTGGGCCAGCCGTAACTATGGCTACACCTTC. Encoded protein: CASSLQWASRNYGYTF. The gene calls are TRBV5-4 and TRBJ1-2; D is unresolved. Germline CDR1 reads SGHNT; CDR2 reads YYREEE (reference sequence). Trimming took 1 base from V and 1 from J, leaving 14 bases between them. This CDR3 is 16 amino acids long.